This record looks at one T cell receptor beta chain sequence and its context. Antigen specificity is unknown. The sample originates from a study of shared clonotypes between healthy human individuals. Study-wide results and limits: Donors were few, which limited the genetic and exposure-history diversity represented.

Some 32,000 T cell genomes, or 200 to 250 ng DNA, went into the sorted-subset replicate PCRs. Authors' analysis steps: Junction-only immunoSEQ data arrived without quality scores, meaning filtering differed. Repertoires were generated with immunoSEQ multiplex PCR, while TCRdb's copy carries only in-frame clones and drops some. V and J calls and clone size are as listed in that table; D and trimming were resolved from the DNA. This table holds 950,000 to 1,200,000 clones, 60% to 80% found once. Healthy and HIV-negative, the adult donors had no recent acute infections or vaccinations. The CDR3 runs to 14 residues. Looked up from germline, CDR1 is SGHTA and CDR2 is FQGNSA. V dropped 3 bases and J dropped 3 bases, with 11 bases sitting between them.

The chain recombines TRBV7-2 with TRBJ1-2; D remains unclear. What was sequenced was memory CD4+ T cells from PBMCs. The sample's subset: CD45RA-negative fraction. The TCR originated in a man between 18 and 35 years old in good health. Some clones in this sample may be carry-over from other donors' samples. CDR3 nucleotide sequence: TGTGCCAGCAGCTTTGTGCGGGAGGACTATGGCTACACCTTC. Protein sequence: CASSFVREDYGYTF.